The 32 T cell receptor beta chains below all came from one sample that was sequenced in a study of cytomegalovirus exposure and HLA in healthy donors. Amplification used 60 Vbeta primers and 13 Jbeta primers. Sequencing used immunoSEQ multiplex PCR; TCRdb keeps in-frame clones, though not all of them. The sample has some 130,000 clones, 70% seen once; the top ten hold 2.1%. Sequencing input: PBMCs. The receptor source for this set is a woman between 55 and 75 years old in good health and CMV-seropositive.

The chain uses TRBV2 and TRBJ1-3, with D hard to call. V lost 1 base to trimming and J lost 0 bases, with 10 bases between them. The length of the CDR3 is 16 residues. Germline V gene data show CDR1 as SNHLY and CDR2 as FYNNEI. The CDR3 bases are TGTGCCAGCAGTGAAGGGCGGGCGAGCTCTGGAAACACCATATATTTT. Translating gives CASSEGRASSGNTIYF.

The rearrangement uses TRBV7-9 and TRBJ2-3; 16 bases map to TRBD2. The V and J ends lost 5 bases and 3 bases, in that order; junction bases with no gene match: 8. CDR1 is SEHNR, CDR2 FQNEAQ, per germline (reference sequence). The CDR3 consists of 18 residues. CDR3 bases: TGTGCCAGCAGCCCCGGGACTAGCGGGAGGGCCGGGACAGATACGCAGTATTTT. This codes for CASSPGTSGRAGTDTQYF.

The chain combines TRBV10-1 with TRBJ2-1; a weak D match, TRBD2 (5 bases). Germline lookup yields CDR1 WNHNN and CDR2 SYGVQD (reference sequence). V lost 0 bases and J 12 bases, leaving 18 bases between the germline ends. CDR3 length: 15 residues. The CDR3 here is CASSESHGGWLVQFF. CDR3 DNA: TGCGCCAGCAGTGAGTCTCACGGAGGTTGGCTGGTGCAGTTCTTC.

V gene TRBV2 combines with J gene TRBJ2-7, with D maybe TRBD2 (6 bases). Germline V gives CDR1 SNHLY, CDR2 FYNNEI. This CDR3 spans 13 amino acids. Trimming removed 3 bases from V and 1 base from J, with 7 bases in between. The CDR3 bases are TGTGCCAGCAGTGAGGAGGGATCCTACGAGCAGTACTTC. Protein sequence: CASSEEGSYEQYF.

The chain uses TRBV28 and TRBJ1-2, with 7 positions matching TRBD1. Trimming at V came to 4 bases and at J to 0 bases, leaving 2 bases not matched to a gene. This CDR3 contains 14 residues. Per germline, CDR1 MDHEN and CDR2 SYDVKM. The CDR3 bases are TGTGCCAGCAGTTGGGACAGAGCTAACTATGGCTACACCTTC. Amino acid sequence: CASSWDRANYGYTF.

The rearrangement uses TRBV4-1 and TRBJ1-1; no reliable D call. Germline CDR1 is MGHRA and CDR2 is YSYEKL. The CDR3 loop spans 13 amino acids. Deletions cut 2 bases from V and 5 bases from J, with 9 bases between. CDR3 loop: CASSQLRQTEAFF. DNA for the CDR3: TGCGCCAGCAGCCAACTTCGACAAACTGAAGCTTTCTTT.

The chain combines TRBV28 with TRBJ2-5, with TRBD1 matching over 7 bases. J lost 4 bases, V lost 7 bases, and 6 bases had no gene match. CDR1 MDHEN and CDR2 SYDVKM come from the germline V gene. The CDR3 covers 13 residues. Here the CDR3 reads CASNDRVIETQYF. As DNA, the CDR3 is TGTGCCAGCAACGACAGGGTCATAGAGACCCAGTACTTC. The full variable domain, in which reference TRBV28 and TRBJ2-5 provide the parts outside the CDR3, is DVKVTQSSRYLVKRTGEKVFLECVQDMDHENMFWYRQDPGLGLRLIYFSYDVKMKEKGDIPEGYSVSREKKERFSLILESASTNQTSMYLCASNDRVIETQYFGPGTRLLVL.

This rearrangement joins TRBV28 to TRBJ2-7, with TRBD2 matching 8 bases. The CDR3 totals 14 residues. Germline V CDR1 and CDR2: MDHEN, SYDVKM. V lost 6 bases and J lost 3; bases outside the gene matches: 7. CDR3 sequence (DNA): TGTGCCAGCAGCGTCCCGGGACTAGGCTACGAGCAGTACTTC. Translation gives CASSVPGLGYEQYF.

This chain joins TRBV7-8 and TRBJ1-4, with a tentative D call TRBD1 (5 bases). The ends were cut back, 8 bases at V and 0 bases at J, with 10 bases in the middle. CDR1 is SGHVS and CDR2 is FQNEAQ in the germline V gene. The CDR3 consists of 14 residues. The CDR3 loop is CASSVQATNEKLFF. CDR3 in DNA: TGTGCCAGCTCCGTACAGGCAACTAATGAAAAACTGTTTTTT.

This clone has just one count. The J gene is TRBJ1-1, the V gene TRBV15; possible D gene TRBD1, 5 bases. The length of the CDR3 is 15 residues. Trimming shortened V by 3 bases and J by 4 bases, and 15 bases separated the two germline ends. Germline V gene lookup returns CDR1 LNHNV and CDR2 YYDKDF (reference sequence). The chain's CDR3 is CATSREAGGTTEAFF. As DNA, the CDR3 is TGTGCCACCAGCAGGGAGGCGGGCGGGACCACTGAAGCTTTCTTT.

J is TRBJ2-5 and V is TRBV5-4; maybe TRBD1 (6 bases). Trimming left V 4 bases short and J 5 bases short, with 12 bases between. CDR3 size: 13 residues. Germline lookup yields CDR1 SGHNT and CDR2 YYREEE (reference sequence). This chain's CDR3 is CASSRDRSETQYF. CDR3 DNA sequence: TGTGCCAGCAGCCGAGACAGGTCGGAGACCCAGTACTTC.

This clone was recorded a few times. V is TRBV19 and J is TRBJ1-5, with D possibly TRBD1 on 5 matching bases. The germline gives CDR1 LNHDA, CDR2 SQIVND (reference sequence). V lost 6 bases and J 3 bases, leaving 18 bases between the germline ends. The length of the CDR3 is 16 residues. CDR3 protein: CASSTTPDTFNQPQHF. The CDR3 region has the DNA TGTGCCAGTAGCACGACCCCGGACACCTTCAATCAGCCCCAGCATTTT.

CDR3 residues: CASGRGPWTEAFF. CDR3 bases: TGTGCCTCAGGAAGGGGGCCATGGACTGAAGCTTTCTTT. V and J are TRBV6-5 and TRBJ1-1; 7 positions match TRBD1. CDR3 length: 13 residues. V dropped 11 bases and J dropped 5; count of bases not matched to a gene: 11. CDR1 and CDR2 from the germline V gene are MNHEY and SVGAGI.

J is TRBJ1-6 and V is TRBV10-3; 8 bases line up with TRBD1. J lost 7 bases, V lost 3 bases, and 5 bases had no gene match. Germline-derived CDR1 and CDR2 are ENHRY and SYGVKD. The CDR3 sequence is 15 residues long. CDR3 bases: TGTGCCATCAGTGACCTCCGGACAGGGAATTCACCCCTCCACTTT. It is translated as CAISDLRTGNSPLHF.

This chain links TRBV19 with TRBJ2-7; possibly TRBD1 for D (6 bases). CDR3 size: 15 residues. The ends were cut back, 6 bases at V and 0 bases at J, with 15 bases in the middle. The V gene's germline CDR1 is LNHDA and CDR2 SQIVND (reference sequence). In DNA, the CDR3 is TGTGCCAGTAGGAGACAGGACGGACACTCCTACGAGCAGTACTTC. Its protein is CASRRQDGHSYEQYF.

The genes are TRBV29-1 and TRBJ1-5; the match to TRBD1 covers 11 bases. The length of the CDR3 is 12 residues. Germline V gene lookup returns CDR1 SQVTM and CDR2 ANQGSEA. J was trimmed by 8 bases and V by 7 bases; bases with no gene match: 4. This CDR3 reads CSAGTGGEPQHF. CDR3 sequence (DNA): TGCAGCGCCGGGACAGGGGGTGAGCCCCAGCATTTT.

This clone was seen only a few times. This chain uses TRBV7-9 with TRBJ2-1; the D is unclear. Germline CDR1 reads SEHNR; CDR2 reads FQNEAQ (reference sequence). V lost 3 bases and J lost 0, with 3 bases in between. The CDR3 runs to 13 residues. The CDR3 coding sequence is TGTGCCAGCAGCTTTAGCTCCTACAATGAGCAGTTCTTC. It is translated as CASSFSSYNEQFF.

The chain carries TRBV27 and TRBJ1-4; D gene uncertain. The V and J ends lost 1 base and 8 bases respectively, with 8 bases between them. The CDR3 is 13 residues long. Germline CDR1 is MNHEY and CDR2 is SMNVEV (reference sequence). The CDR3 coding sequence is TGTGCCAGCAGTTTATTAAACGAGGAAAAACTGTTTTTT. Translation: CASSLLNEEKLFF. Based on the CDR3 plus reference TRBV27 and TRBJ1-4, the full variable domain is EAQVTQNPRYLITVTGKKLTVTCSQNMNHEYMSWYRQDPGLGLRQIYYSMNVEVTDKGDVPEGYKVSRKEKRNFPLILESPSPNQTSLYFCASSLLNEEKLFFGSGTQLSVL.

The gene calls are TRBV4-1 and TRBJ2-7, with D possibly matching TRBD1 (5 bases). The V end lost 1 base, the J end lost 0 bases, and 10 bases lay between the germline ends. Germline V gene lookup returns CDR1 MGHRA and CDR2 YSYEKL. CDR3 length: 15 amino acids. This CDR3 is CASSQVGQGSYEQYF. Written as DNA, the CDR3 is TGCGCCAGCAGCCAAGTTGGGCAGGGCTCCTACGAGCAGTACTTC.

The chain recombines TRBV9 with TRBJ2-3; 8 bases align to TRBD1. This CDR3 contains 17 residues. The ends lost 2 bases at V and 5 bases at J; junction bases unmatched: 13. Germline CDR1 SGDLS, CDR2 YYNGEE. The CDR3, as DNA: TGTGCCAGCAGCGTCCGTCAGGGGGCGACTCTTTTAGATACGCAGTATTTT. Translating it yields CASSVRQGATLLDTQYF.

The chain couples TRBV5-1 to TRBJ2-1, with D possibly matching TRBD1 (6 bases). V lost 5 bases and J 9 bases, leaving 21 bases between the germline ends. This CDR3 has 15 amino acids. Per germline, CDR1 SGHRS and CDR2 YFSETQ. CDR3 residues: CASRPNGQPTFEQFF. In DNA, the CDR3 is TGCGCCAGCAGACCGAACGGACAGCCCACGTTTGAGCAGTTCTTC.

This clone was observed a handful of times. The chain combines TRBV7-3 with TRBJ2-1, with D perhaps TRBD1 (7 bases). V lost 5 bases and J 10 bases, leaving 21 bases between the germline ends. The CDR3 is 15 residues long. CDR1 is SGHTA and CDR2 is FQGTGA in the germline V gene. DNA for the CDR3: TGTGCCAGCAGCCCTTCGGAGGGGGCCTGGGGAGAGCAGTTCTTC. Translated, it gives CASSPSEGAWGEQFF. The full variable domain, its missing parts supplied by reference TRBV7-3 and TRBJ2-1, is GAGVSQTPSNKVTEKGKYVELRCDPISGHTALYWYRQSLGQGPEFLIYFQGTGAADDSGLPNDRFFAVRPEGSVSTLKIQRTERGDSAVYLCASSPSEGAWGEQFFGPGTRLTVL.

J is TRBJ1-3 and V is TRBV2; the match to TRBD1 covers 7 bases. CDR1 is SNHLY, CDR2 FYNNEI, per germline. V lost 4 bases to trimming and J lost 1 base; unmatched junction nucleotides: 4. The CDR3 is made up of 15 amino acids. CDR3 DNA sequence: TGTGCCAGCAGTGGACAGGGAGGTTCTGGAAACACCATATATTTT. This sequence encodes CASSGQGGSGNTIYF.

The V gene is TRBV19, the J gene TRBJ2-2; 11 positions agree with TRBD2. Germline lookup yields CDR1 LNHDA and CDR2 SQIVND (reference sequence). This CDR3 contains 15 residues. V lost 6 bases, J lost 7 bases, and 7 bases stayed unmatched. The CDR3 bases are TGTGCCAGTAGGGAACTAGCGGGAGAGGGCGGGGAGCTGTTTTTT. It encodes CASRELAGEGGELFF.

The chain has TRBV28 and TRBJ1-1; D might be TRBD1 (6 bases). The ends were cut back, 3 bases at V and 6 bases at J, with 8 bases in the middle. The CDR3 contains 12 residues. Germline CDR1 MDHEN, CDR2 SYDVKM. The CDR3 spells CASSLDSPEAFF. The CDR3 DNA sequence: TGTGCCAGCAGTTTGGACAGCCCTGAAGCTTTCTTT.

In its sample, this clone was seen a few times. The chain has TRBV18 and TRBJ1-5; possible D gene TRBD1, 6 bases. V shed 3 bases and J shed 5 bases, with 11 bases lying between them. Germline CDR1 reads KGHSH; CDR2 reads LQKENI. The CDR3 has 14 residues. This CDR3 reads CASSPSAGDQPQHF. In nucleotides, the CDR3 is TGTGCCAGCTCACCCAGTGCAGGGGATCAGCCCCAGCATTTT.

This chain links TRBV7-9 with TRBJ2-2; the D is unclear. V lost 0 bases and J lost 0, with 8 bases in between. Germline V lookup: CDR1 SEHNR, CDR2 FQNEAQ (reference sequence). This CDR3 contains 16 residues. The CDR3 protein is CASSLAAGTNTGELFF. In DNA, the CDR3 is TGTGCCAGCAGCTTAGCGGCAGGAACGAACACCGGGGAGCTGTTTTTT.

This clone has just one count. The chain links TRBV10-1 to TRBJ2-1; D is uncertain. Germline V gene lookup returns CDR1 WNHNN and CDR2 SYGVQD (reference sequence). V gave up 2 bases and J gave up 5 bases, with 4 bases separating them. CDR3 size: 12 residues. Here the CDR3 DNA reads TGCGCCAGCAGTGAGAGCAACAATGAGCAGTTCTTC. Amino acids: CASSESNNEQFF.

The table lists this clone with a few counts. The chain recombines TRBV6-5 with TRBJ2-1; possible D gene TRBD2, 7 bases. The V end was cut by 6 bases, the J end by 6 bases, with 15 bases between. Germline assignment: CDR1 MNHEY and CDR2 SVGAGI. There are 14 residues in the CDR3. CDR3 region: CASSPWGGLNEQFF. The CDR3 DNA is TGTGCCAGCAGCCCCTGGGGGGGGCTCAATGAGCAGTTCTTC.

The chain links TRBV11-3 to TRBJ2-5; D may be TRBD1 (8 bases). The CDR3 is made up of 15 amino acids. V was shortened by 5 bases and J by 4 bases, with 17 bases between the two germline ends. Germline CDR1 is SGHNT and CDR2 is YENEEA. CDR3 DNA sequence: TGTGCCAGCAGCCCGAGGACAGGGAGGGGAGAGACCCAGTACTTC. This sequence encodes CASSPRTGRGETQYF.

CDR3 sequence reads: CASSYRAGQANYEQYF. CDR3 bases: TGTGCCAGCAGTTATCGGGCGGGACAGGCTAACTACGAGCAGTACTTC. This chain uses TRBV6-5 with TRBJ2-7, with 8 bases matching TRBD1. V shed 3 bases, J shed 3 bases, and the junction held 10 bases outside the gene matches. The CDR3 totals 16 residues. The germline V gene has CDR1 MNHEY and CDR2 SVGAGI.

The chain joins TRBV28 to TRBJ2-1; 11 bases match TRBD2. Germline V lookup: CDR1 MDHEN, CDR2 SYDVKM. Trimming removed 5 bases from V and 2 bases from J; junction bases left unmatched: 8. The CDR3 contains 17 residues. The CDR3 region is CASSTQGGLAAYNEQFF. The CDR3 DNA reads as TGTGCCAGCAGTACTCAGGGGGGACTAGCGGCCTACAATGAGCAGTTCTTC.